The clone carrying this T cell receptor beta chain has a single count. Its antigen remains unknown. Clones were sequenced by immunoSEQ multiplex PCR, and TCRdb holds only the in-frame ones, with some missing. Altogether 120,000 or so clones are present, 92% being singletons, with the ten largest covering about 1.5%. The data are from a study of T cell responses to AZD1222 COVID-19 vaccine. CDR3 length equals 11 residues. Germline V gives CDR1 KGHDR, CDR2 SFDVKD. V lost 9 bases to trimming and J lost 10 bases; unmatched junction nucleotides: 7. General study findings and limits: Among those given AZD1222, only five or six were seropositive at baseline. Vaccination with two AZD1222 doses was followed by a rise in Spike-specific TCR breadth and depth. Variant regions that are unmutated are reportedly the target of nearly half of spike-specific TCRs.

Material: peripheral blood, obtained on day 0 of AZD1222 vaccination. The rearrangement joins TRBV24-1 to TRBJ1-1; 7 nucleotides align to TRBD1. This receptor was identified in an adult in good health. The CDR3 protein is CATRQGDGAFF. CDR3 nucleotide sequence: TGTGCCACCCGGCAGGGGGATGGAGCTTTCTTT.